The 5 T cell receptor beta chains in this list originate from one sample, sequenced in a study of CD8 T cells in cerebrospinal fluid in Alzheimer's disease. Reprocessing the 10x single-cell sequencing reads, TCRdb reports a single entry for every CDR3 protein and omits DNA. The data show over 1,000 distinct CDR3 sequences, and the top ten clones hold around 19%. The specimen was cerebrospinal fluid. These receptors were obtained from a human donor with Parkinson's disease.

This clonotype is identified as medium-sized from frequency. This sequence joins TRBV6-2 or TRBV6-3 and TRBJ1-1; TCRdb's D call, TRBD1, is unchecked because there is no DNA. Germline-derived CDR1 and CDR2 are MNHEY and SVGEGT. CDR3 length equals 15 residues. The chain's CDR3 is CASRMGDRPNTEAFF.

This clonotype shows up as medium-sized by frequency. J is TRBJ1-4 and V is TRBV6-6; there is no DNA to check the TCRdb D call of TRBD1. CDR3 size: 14 residues. Germline loops: CDR1 MNHNY, CDR2 SVGAGI (reference sequence). CDR3 sequence reads: CASRAQGADEKLFF.

The chain combines TRBV12-3 or TRBV12-4 with TRBJ1-6. The CDR3 is 15 residues long. CDR3 sequence: CASSLAGKYNSPLHF.

This clonotype is deemed large by its frequency. This chain uses TRBV28 with TRBJ1-3. The CDR3 runs 15 residues. Germline V CDR1 and CDR2: MDHEN, SYDVKM. CDR3 in amino acids: CASRLMVSSGNTIYF.

This clonotype registers medium-sized by frequency. This chain links TRBV7-6 with TRBJ2-1; TCRdb outputs TRBD2, but without DNA this stays unchecked. The CDR3 runs to 17 residues. Germline-derived CDR1 and CDR2 are SGHVS and FNYEAQ. This chain's CDR3 is CASSLTSGGYSYNEQFF. The complete variable domain, with remaining parts taken from reference TRBV7-6 and TRBJ2-1, reads GAGVSQSPRYKVTKRGQDVALRCDPISGHVSLYWYRQALGQGPEFLTYFNYEAQQDKSGLPNDRFSAERPEGSISTLTIQRTEQRDSAMYRCASSLTSGGYSYNEQFFGPGTRLTVL.